This T cell receptor beta chain was found in a study of CD8 T cells in ankylosing spondylitis. Study results and caveats: Disease-linked clones reportedly showed significant enrichment in matched ankylosing spondylitis synovial fluid.

As the method for making TCR beta libraries, quantitative 5'-RACE with molecular barcodes was used. TCRdb itself ran the 5' RACE reads through MiXCR, one entry per CDR3 protein. The sample has 300,000 to 400,000 distinct CDR3 sequences, approximately 15% seen once. Worth noting for this clonotype: Its specificity is not known.

The V segment lost 2 bases and the J segment 0 bases; nucleotides outside the gene matches: 6. The CDR3 runs to 17 residues. CDR1 SGHTA and CDR2 FQGNSA come from the germline V gene. This TCR derives from a male donor with ankylosing spondylitis or in good health (not recorded which). The V and J genes are TRBV7-2 and TRBJ2-7; 11 nucleotides align to TRBD2. The material sequenced was blood, either unsorted or a sorted T cell fraction (not recorded which). The CDR3 bases are TGTGCCAGCAGCTTACTAGCGGGGGGCTATAGCTCCTACGAGCAGTACTTC. Residues: CASSLLAGGYSSYEQYF.